The entry that follows covers one T cell receptor (beta chain) sequence. Germline V gives CDR1 SGDLS, CDR2 YYNGEE. The ends were cut back, 3 bases at V and 4 bases at J, with 8 bases in the middle. CDR3 size: 13 residues. In the source study's methods: Estimation of nucleated cell counts relied on the amplification of reference gene primers. Libraries were prepared by immunoSEQ multiplex PCR; TCRdb keeps only in-frame clonotypes and omits some of them. V and J calls and clone size are as listed in that table; D and trimming were resolved from the DNA. The data show some 150,000 clones, around four fifths seen once. This record comes from a study of blood T cell repertoires in COVID-19. Looking at the study overall: Sites in the United States, Italy and Spain provided acute and convalescent COVID-19 samples. PBMCs, B-cell-depleted T cells, or T cells were the source of the cDNA or gDNA that made up the material.

Sequencing input: peripheral blood. This rearrangement joins TRBV9 to TRBJ2-1; D remains unclear. This TCR was recovered from a human donor in a cohort sampled during active COVID-19. The CDR3 spells CASSETSYNEQFF. The CDR3 bases are TGTGCCAGCAGCGAAACATCTTACAATGAGCAGTTCTTC.